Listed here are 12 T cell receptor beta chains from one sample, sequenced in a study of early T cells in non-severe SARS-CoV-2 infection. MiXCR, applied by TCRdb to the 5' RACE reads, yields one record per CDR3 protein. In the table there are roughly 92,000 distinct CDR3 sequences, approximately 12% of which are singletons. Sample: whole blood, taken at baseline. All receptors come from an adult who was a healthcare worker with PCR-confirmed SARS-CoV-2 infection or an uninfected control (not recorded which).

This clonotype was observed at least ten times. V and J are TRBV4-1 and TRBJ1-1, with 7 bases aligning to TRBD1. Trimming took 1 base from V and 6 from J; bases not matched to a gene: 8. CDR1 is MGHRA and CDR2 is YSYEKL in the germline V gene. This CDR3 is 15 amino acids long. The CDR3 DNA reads TGCGCCAGCAGCCAAGTTCCCCGGGACAGACCTGAAGCTTTCTTT. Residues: CASSQVPRDRPEAFF.

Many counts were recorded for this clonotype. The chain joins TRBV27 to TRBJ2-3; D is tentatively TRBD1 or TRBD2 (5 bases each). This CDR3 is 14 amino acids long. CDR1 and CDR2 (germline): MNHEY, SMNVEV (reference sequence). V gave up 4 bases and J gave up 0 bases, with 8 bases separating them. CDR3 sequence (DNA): TGTGCCAGCAGTTGGGGCGGGAGCACAGATACGCAGTATTTT. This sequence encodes CASSWGGSTDTQYF.

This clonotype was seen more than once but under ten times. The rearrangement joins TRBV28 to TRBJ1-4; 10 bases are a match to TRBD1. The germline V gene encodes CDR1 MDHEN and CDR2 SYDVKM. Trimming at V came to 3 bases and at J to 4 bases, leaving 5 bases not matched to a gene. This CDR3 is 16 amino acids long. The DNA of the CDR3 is TGTGCCAGCAGTTTTAGCGACAGGGGGCTTAATGAAAAACTGTTTTTT. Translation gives CASSFSDRGLNEKLFF.

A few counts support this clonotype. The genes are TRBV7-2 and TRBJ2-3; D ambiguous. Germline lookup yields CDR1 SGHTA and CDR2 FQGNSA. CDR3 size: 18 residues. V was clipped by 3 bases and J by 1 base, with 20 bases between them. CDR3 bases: TGTGCCAGCAGCTTTTCCAGCTACCTGAATGGGGGCACAGATACGCAGTATTTT. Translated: CASSFSSYLNGGTDTQYF.

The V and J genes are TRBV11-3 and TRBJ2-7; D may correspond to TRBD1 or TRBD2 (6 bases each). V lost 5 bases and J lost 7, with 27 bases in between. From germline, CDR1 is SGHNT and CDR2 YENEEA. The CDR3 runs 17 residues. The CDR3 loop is CASSPSGRGTPPGEQYF. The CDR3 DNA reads TGTGCCAGCAGCCCATCGGGACGGGGGACACCTCCTGGGGAGCAGTACTTC.

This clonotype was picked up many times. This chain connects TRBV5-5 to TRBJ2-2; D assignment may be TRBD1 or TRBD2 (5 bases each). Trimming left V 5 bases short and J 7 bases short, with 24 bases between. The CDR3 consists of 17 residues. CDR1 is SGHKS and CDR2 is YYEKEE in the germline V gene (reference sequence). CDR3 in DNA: TGTGCCAGCAGTTACATTATCCCGAGGGGAGAGGTCGGGGAGCTGTTTTTT. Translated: CASSYIIPRGEVGELFF.

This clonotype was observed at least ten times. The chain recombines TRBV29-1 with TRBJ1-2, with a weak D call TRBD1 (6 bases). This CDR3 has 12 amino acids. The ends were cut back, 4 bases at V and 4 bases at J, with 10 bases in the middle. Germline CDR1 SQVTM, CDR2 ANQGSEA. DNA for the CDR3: TGCAGCGTTGGTACGGGGGCCTATGGCTACACCTTC. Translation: CSVGTGAYGYTF.

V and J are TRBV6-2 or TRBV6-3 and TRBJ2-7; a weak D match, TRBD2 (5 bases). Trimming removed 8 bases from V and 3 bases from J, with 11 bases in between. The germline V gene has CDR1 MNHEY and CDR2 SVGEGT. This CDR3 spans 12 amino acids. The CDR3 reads CASGPTNYEQYF. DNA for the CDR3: TGTGCCAGCGGTCCGACTAACTACGAGCAGTACTTC.

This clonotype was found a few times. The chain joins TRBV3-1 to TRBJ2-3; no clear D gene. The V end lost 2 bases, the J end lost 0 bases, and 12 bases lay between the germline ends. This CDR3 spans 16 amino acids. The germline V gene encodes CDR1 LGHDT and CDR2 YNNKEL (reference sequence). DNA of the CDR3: TGTGCCAGCAGCCAATTCGGACGATCTAGCACAGATACGCAGTATTTT. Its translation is CASSQFGRSSTDTQYF.

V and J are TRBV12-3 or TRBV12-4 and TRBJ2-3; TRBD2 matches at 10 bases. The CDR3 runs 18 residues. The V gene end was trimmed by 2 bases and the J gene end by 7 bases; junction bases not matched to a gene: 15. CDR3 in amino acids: CASSLRLAGVGFAHTQYF. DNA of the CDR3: TGTGCCAGCAGTTTAAGGCTAGCGGGAGTAGGGTTTGCACATACGCAGTATTTT.

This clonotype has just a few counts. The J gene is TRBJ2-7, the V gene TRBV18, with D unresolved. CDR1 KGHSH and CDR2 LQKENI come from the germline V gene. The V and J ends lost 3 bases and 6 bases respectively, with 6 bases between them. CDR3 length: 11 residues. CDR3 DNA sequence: TGTGCCAGCTCACCCAAGAGCGAGCAGTACTTC. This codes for CASSPKSEQYF.

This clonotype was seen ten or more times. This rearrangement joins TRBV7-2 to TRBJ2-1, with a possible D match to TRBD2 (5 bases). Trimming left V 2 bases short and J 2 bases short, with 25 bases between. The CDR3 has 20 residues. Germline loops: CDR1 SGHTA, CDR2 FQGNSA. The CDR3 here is CASSLILSAIDYNPYNEQFF. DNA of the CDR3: TGTGCCAGCAGCTTAATTCTTTCGGCAATAGACTACAATCCCTACAATGAGCAGTTCTTC.